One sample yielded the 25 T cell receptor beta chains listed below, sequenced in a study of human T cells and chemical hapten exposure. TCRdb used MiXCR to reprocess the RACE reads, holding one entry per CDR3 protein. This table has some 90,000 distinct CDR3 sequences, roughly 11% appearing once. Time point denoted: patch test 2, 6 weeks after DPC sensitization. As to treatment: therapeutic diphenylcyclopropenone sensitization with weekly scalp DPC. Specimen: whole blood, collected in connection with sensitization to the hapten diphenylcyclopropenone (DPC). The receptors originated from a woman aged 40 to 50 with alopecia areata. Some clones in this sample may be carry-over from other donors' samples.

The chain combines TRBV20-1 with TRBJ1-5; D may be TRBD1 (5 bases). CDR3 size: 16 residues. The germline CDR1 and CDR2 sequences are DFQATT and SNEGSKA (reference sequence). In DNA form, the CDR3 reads TGCAGCGCTTGGGACTCAGGGAGGGGTGGCAATCAGCCCCAGCATTTT. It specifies CSAWDSGRGGNQPQHF.

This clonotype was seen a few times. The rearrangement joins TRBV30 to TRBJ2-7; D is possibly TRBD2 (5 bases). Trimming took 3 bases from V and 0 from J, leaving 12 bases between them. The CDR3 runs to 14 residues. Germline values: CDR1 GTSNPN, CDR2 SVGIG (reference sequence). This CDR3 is CAWRNPGNSYEQYF. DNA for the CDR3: TGTGCCTGGAGAAACCCCGGGAACTCCTACGAGCAGTACTTC.

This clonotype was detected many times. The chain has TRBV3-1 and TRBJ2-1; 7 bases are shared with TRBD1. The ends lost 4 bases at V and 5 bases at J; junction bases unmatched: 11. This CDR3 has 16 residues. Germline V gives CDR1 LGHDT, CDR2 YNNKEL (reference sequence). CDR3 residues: CASSREGGWIDNEQFF. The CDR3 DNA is TGTGCCAGCAGCCGGGAAGGGGGCTGGATCGACAATGAGCAGTTCTTC.

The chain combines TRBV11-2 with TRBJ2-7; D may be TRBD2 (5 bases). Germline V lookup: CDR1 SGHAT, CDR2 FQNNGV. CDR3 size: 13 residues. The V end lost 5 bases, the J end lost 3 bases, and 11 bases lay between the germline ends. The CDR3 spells CASSTARGYEQYF. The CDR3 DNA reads TGTGCCAGCAGCACCGCCCGGGGCTACGAGCAGTACTTC.

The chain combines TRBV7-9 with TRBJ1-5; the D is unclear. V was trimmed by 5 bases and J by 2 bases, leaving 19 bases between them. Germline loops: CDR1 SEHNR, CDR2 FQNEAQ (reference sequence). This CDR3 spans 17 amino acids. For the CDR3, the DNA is TGTGCCAGCAGCCCCGGGAGTGGGCTAGTGGGCAATCAGCCCCAGCATTTT. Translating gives CASSPGSGLVGNQPQHF.

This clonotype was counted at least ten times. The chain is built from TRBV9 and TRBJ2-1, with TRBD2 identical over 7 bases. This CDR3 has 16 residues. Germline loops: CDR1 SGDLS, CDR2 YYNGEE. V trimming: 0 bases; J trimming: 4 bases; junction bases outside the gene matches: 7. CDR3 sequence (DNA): TGTGCCAGCAGCGTAGGGGCTAGCGGAACTTACAATGAGCAGTTCTTC. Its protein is CASSVGASGTYNEQFF.

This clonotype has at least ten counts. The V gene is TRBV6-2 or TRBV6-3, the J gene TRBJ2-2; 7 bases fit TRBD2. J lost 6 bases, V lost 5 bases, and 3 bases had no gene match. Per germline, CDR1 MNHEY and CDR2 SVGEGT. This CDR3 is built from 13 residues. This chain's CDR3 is CASSRLAPGELFF. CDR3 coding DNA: TGTGCCAGCAGTCGACTAGCCCCCGGGGAGCTGTTTTTT.

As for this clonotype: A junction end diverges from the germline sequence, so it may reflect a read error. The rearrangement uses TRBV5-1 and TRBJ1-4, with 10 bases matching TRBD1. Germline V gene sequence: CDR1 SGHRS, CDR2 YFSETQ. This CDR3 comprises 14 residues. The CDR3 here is CACSYGQGEEKLFF. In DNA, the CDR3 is TGCGCCTGCAGCTATGGACAGGGGGAAGAAAAACTGTTTTTT.

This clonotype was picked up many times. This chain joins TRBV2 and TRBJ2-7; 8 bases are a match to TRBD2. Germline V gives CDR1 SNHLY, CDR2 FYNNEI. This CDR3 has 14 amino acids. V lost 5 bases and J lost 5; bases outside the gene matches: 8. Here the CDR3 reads CASSLWRGEDEQYF. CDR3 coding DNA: TGTGCCAGCAGTCTATGGCGGGGGGAGGACGAGCAGTACTTC.

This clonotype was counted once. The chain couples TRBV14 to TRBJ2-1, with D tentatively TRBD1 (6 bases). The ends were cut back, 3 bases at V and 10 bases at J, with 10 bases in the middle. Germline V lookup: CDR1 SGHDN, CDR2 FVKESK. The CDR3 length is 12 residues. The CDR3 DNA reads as TGTGCCAGCAGCCAGGGGACATGGGAGCAGTTCTTC. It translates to CASSQGTWEQFF. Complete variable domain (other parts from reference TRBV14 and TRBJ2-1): EAGVTQFPSHSVIEKGQTVTLRCDPISGHDNLYWYRRVMGKEIKFLLHFVKESKQDESGMPNNRFLAERTGGTYSTLKVQPAELEDSGVYFCASSQGTWEQFFGPGTRLTVL.

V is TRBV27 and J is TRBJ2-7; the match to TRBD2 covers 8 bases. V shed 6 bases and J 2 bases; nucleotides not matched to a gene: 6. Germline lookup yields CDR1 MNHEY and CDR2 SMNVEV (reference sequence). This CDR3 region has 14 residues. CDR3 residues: CASRGGRSPYEQYF. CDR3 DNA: TGTGCCAGCAGGGGCGGGAGGTCGCCCTACGAGCAGTACTTC.

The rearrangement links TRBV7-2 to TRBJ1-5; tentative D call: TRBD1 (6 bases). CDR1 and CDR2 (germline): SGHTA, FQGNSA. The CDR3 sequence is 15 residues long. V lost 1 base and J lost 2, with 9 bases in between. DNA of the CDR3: TGTGCCAGCAGCTTAGAACAGGGAGGCAATCAGCCCCAGCATTTT. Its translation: CASSLEQGGNQPQHF.

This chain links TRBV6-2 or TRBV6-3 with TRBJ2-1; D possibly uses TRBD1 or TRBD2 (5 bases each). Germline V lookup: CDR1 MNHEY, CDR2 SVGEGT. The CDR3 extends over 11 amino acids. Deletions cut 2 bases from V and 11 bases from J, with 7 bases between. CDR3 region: CASSYPGQQFF. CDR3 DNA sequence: TGTGCCAGCAGTTACCCGGGACAGCAGTTCTTC.

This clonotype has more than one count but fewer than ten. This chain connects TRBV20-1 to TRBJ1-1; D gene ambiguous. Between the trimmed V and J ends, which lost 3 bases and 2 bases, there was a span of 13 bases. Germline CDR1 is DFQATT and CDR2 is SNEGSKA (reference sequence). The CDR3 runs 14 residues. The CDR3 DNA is TGCAGTGCTAGGGTTGTAGGAGCTAACACTGAAGCTTTCTTT. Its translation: CSARVVGANTEAFF.

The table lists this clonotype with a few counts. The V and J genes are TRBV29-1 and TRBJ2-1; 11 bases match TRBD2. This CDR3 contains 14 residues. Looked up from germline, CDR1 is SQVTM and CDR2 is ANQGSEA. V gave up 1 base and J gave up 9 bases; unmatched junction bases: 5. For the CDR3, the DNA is TGCAGCGTTGAAGTCGCCCTAGCGGGAGGTGAGCAGTTCTTC. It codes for CSVEVALAGGEQFF.

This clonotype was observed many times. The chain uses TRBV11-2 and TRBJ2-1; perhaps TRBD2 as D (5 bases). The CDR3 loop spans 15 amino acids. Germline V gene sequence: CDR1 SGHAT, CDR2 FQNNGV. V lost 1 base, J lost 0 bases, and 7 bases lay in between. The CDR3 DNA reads TGTGCCAGCAGCTTAGCGGGAAGCTCCTACAATGAGCAGTTCTTC. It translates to CASSLAGSSYNEQFF.

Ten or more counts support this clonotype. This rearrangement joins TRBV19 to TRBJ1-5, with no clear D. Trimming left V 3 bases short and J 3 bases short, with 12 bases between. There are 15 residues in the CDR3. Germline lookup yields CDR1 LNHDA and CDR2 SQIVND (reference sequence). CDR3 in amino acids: CASSMVGSSNQPQHF. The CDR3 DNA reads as TGTGCCAGTAGTATGGTGGGCAGTTCCAATCAGCCCCAGCATTTT.

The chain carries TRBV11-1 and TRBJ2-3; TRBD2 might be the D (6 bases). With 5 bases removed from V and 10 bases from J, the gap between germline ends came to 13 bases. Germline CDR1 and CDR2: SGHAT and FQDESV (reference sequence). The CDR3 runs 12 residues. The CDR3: CASSLLLAPQYF. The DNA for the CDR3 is TGTGCCAGCAGCCTTCTTCTAGCGCCGCAGTATTTT. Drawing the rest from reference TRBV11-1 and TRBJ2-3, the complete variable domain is EAEVAQSPRYKITEKSQAVAFWCDPISGHATLYWYRQILGQGPELLVQFQDESVVDDSQLPKDRFSAERLKGVDSTLKIQPAELGDSAMYLCASSLLLAPQYFGPGTRLTVL.

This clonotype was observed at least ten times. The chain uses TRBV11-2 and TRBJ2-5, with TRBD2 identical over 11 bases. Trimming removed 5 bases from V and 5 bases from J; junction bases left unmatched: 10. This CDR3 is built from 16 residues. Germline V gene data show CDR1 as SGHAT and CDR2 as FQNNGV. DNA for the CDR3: TGTGCCAGCAGCGGGAGGATAGCGGGAGGGGGTGAGACCCAGTACTTC. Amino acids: CASSGRIAGGGETQYF.

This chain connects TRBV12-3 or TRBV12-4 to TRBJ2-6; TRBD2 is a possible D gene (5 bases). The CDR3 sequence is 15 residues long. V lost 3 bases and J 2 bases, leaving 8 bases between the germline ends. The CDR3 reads CASSFSGTGANVLTF. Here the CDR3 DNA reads TGTGCCAGCAGTTTTTCGGGAACTGGGGCCAACGTCCTGACTTTC.

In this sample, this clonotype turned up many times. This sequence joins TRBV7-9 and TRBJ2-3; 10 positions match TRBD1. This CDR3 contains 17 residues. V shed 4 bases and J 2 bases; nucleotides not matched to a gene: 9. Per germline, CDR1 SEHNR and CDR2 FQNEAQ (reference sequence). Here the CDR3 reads CASSSGSGQGTTDTQYF. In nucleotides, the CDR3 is TGTGCCAGCAGCTCCGGGTCGGGACAGGGGACCACAGATACGCAGTATTTT.

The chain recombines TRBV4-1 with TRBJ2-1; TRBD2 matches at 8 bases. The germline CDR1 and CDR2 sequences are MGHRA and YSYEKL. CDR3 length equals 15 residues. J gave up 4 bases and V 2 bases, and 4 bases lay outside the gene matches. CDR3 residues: CASSQPSGFYNEQFF. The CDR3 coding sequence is TGCGCCAGCAGCCAACCTAGCGGGTTTTACAATGAGCAGTTCTTC.

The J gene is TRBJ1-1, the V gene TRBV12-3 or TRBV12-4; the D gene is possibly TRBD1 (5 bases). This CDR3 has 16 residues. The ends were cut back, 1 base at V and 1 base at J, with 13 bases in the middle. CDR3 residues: CASSLVAGKRNTEAFF. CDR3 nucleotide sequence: TGTGCCAGCAGTTTAGTGGCAGGGAAGCGGAACACTGAAGCTTTCTTT.

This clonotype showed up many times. The CDR3 DNA reads as TGTGCCAGCAGCTTATTGAGGATGGAGAATGGCTACACCTTC. Protein product: CASSLLRMENGYTF. This chain uses TRBV7-9 with TRBJ1-2; no reliable D call. The V gene's germline CDR1 is SEHNR and CDR2 FQNEAQ (reference sequence). The CDR3 loop spans 14 amino acids. The V and J ends lost 2 bases and 6 bases respectively, with 13 bases between them.

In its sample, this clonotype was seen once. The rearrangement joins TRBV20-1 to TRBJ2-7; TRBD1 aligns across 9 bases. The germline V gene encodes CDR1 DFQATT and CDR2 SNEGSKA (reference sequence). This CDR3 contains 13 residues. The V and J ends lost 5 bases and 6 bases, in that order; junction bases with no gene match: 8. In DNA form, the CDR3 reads TGCAGTGCTCCCGGGACAGGGCAGGGCGAGCAGTACTTC. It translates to CSAPGTGQGEQYF.